The 10 T cell receptor beta chains listed next were all sequenced from one sample in a study of a mutant IDH1 vaccine in newly diagnosed glioma. Their antigens remain unidentified. Time point of the sample: week 11, during vaccination. Doses consisted of 300 ug of mutant IDH1 20-mer peptide each, paired with topical imiquimod. The method was immunoSEQ multiplex PCR; TCRdb's version includes in-frame clones alone and lacks a portion of them. The table shows over 20,000 clones, with roughly 85% occurring only once. The sequencing used PBMCs, collected from a glioma patient whose treatment included an IDH1 peptide vaccine. All receptors derive from a man aged 35 to 55 with glioma.

The rearrangement joins TRBV19 to TRBJ1-2; D is perhaps TRBD1 (5 bases). Trimming shortened V by 5 bases and J by 4 bases, and 17 bases separated the two germline ends. Germline V gene data show CDR1 as LNHDA and CDR2 as SQIVND (reference sequence). The CDR3 is 15 amino acids. CDR3 amino acids: CASSAPGTRLYGYTF. The CDR3 DNA follows: TGTGCCAGTAGTGCCCCAGGGACCCGCCTCTATGGCTACACCTTC. Looking up the rest from reference TRBV19 and TRBJ1-2 gives the full variable domain: DGGITQSPKYLFRKEGQNVTLSCEQNLNHDAMYWYRQDPGQGLRLIYYSQIVNDFQKGDIAEGYSVSREKKESFPLTVTSAQKNPTAFYLCASSAPGTRLYGYTFGSGTRLTVV.

The gene calls are TRBV12-5 and TRBJ2-7; a possible D gene is TRBD1 (6 bases). The CDR3 has 15 amino acids. Trimming left V 6 bases short and J 2 bases short, with 17 bases between. Germline V CDR1 and CDR2: LGHNT, FRNRAP. The CDR3 loop is CASGPPGGRAYEQYF. Here the CDR3 DNA reads TGTGCTAGTGGCCCCCCTGGGGGCAGGGCCTACGAGCAGTACTTC.

This chain connects TRBV2 to TRBJ2-7, with 9 bases lining up with TRBD1. The length of the CDR3 is 14 residues. The germline gives CDR1 SNHLY, CDR2 FYNNEI. Trimming removed 6 bases from V and 2 bases from J; junction bases left unmatched: 5. The CDR3 reads CASRETGGPYEQYV. The CDR3 bases are TGTGCCAGCAGGGAAACAGGGGGCCCCTACGAGCAGTACGTC.

The chain carries TRBV28 and TRBJ1-2; D not resolved. Germline-derived CDR1 and CDR2 are MDHEN and SYDVKM. The ends were cut back, 3 bases at V and 7 bases at J, with 24 bases in the middle. The CDR3 is 17 amino acids. The chain's CDR3 is CASSFSQLGRIDGGYTF. DNA of the CDR3: TGTGCCAGCAGTTTTTCCCAGTTAGGAAGGATCGATGGTGGCTACACCTTC.

The CDR3: CASSYGYGQPQHF. CDR3 bases: TGTGCCAGCAGTTACGGTTACGGACAGCCCCAGCATTTT. The V call is TRBV6-5, the J call TRBJ1-5; no clear D gene. CDR1 MNHEY and CDR2 SVGAGI come from the germline V gene. The CDR3 has 13 amino acids. Trimming removed 2 bases at V and 7 bases at J, with 9 bases between.

The V and J genes are TRBV5-1 and TRBJ2-3; TRBD2 matches 14 bases. This CDR3 is built from 18 residues. The germline CDR1 and CDR2 sequences are SGHRS and YFSETQ. The V segment lost 0 bases and the J segment 2 bases; nucleotides outside the gene matches: 5. This CDR3 reads CASSLGLAGGLSTDTQYF. The CDR3 nucleotides are TGCGCCAGCAGCTTGGGACTAGCGGGAGGGTTGTCCACAGATACGCAGTATTTT.

The gene calls are TRBV19 and TRBJ2-7, with 7 bases fitting TRBD2. The V gene end was trimmed by 3 bases and the J gene end by 6 bases; junction bases not matched to a gene: 11. Germline V lookup: CDR1 LNHDA, CDR2 SQIVND (reference sequence). The CDR3 runs to 15 residues. DNA of the CDR3: TGTGCCAGTAGTATGGCGGGGGATACCGTTGTCGAGCAGTACTTC. Translation: CASSMAGDTVVEQYF. The full variable domain, in which reference TRBV19 and TRBJ2-7 provide the parts outside the CDR3, is DGGITQSPKYLFRKEGQNVTLSCEQNLNHDAMYWYRQDPGQGLRLIYYSQIVNDFQKGDIAEGYSVSREKKESFPLTVTSAQKNPTAFYLCASSMAGDTVVEQYFGPGTRLTVT.

The table lists this clone with a few counts. The chain couples TRBV28 to TRBJ1-5; TRBD1 matches at 7 bases. Germline-derived CDR1 and CDR2 are MDHEN and SYDVKM. Trimming took 10 bases from V and 7 from J; bases not matched to a gene: 7. This CDR3 region has 12 residues. CDR3 amino acids: CAIGGGLQPQHF. CDR3 coding DNA: TGTGCCATCGGAGGGGGCCTCCAGCCCCAGCATTTT.

The chain carries TRBV7-2 and TRBJ1-2, with no clear D. The CDR3 totals 14 residues. The ends were cut back, 1 base at V and 5 bases at J, with 11 bases in the middle. The germline CDR1 and CDR2 sequences are SGHTA and FQGNSA. The CDR3: CASSLGPVQYGYTF. The CDR3 DNA reads TGTGCCAGCAGCTTAGGCCCAGTACAGTATGGCTACACCTTC.

Of note for this clone: Other nucleotide sequences from this sample produce the same CDR3. The chain links TRBV30 to TRBJ2-5, with D maybe TRBD2 (7 bases). Germline V lookup: CDR1 GTSNPN, CDR2 SVGIG (reference sequence). V gave up 3 bases and J gave up 1 base, with 12 bases separating them. This CDR3 is built from 14 residues. CDR3 amino acids: CAWSWGGGQETQYF. The CDR3, as DNA: TGTGCCTGGAGCTGGGGAGGGGGCCAAGAGACCCAGTACTTC.